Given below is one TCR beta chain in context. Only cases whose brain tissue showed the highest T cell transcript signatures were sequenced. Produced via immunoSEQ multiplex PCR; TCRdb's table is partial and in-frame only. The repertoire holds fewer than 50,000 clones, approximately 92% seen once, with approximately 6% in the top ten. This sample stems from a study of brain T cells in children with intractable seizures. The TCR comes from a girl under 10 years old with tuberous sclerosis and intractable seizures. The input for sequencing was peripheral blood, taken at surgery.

CDR3 nucleotide sequence: TGTGCCAGCAGTCGGACAGGGGGCTACGAGCAGTACTTC. It codes for CASSRTGGYEQYF. V and J are TRBV27 and TRBJ2-7; TRBD1 agrees at 10 bases. The CDR3 is 13 residues long. Germline loops: CDR1 MNHEY, CDR2 SMNVEV (reference sequence). The trim removed 5 bases at V and 3 bases at J, leaving 1 base unmatched.